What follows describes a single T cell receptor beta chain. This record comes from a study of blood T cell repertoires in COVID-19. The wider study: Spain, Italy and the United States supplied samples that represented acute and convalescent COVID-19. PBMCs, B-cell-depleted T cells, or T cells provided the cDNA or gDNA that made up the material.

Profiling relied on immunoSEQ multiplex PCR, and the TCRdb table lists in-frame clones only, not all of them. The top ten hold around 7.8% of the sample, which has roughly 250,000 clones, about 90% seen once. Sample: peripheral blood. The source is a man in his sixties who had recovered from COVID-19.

Here the CDR3 DNA reads TGTGCCAGCAGCGGACAGGGGGCAGGGGAAAAACTGTTTTTT. This encodes CASSGQGAGEKLFF. The chain is built from TRBV9 and TRBJ1-4, with TRBD1 matching 10 bases. Germline V CDR1 and CDR2: SGDLS, YYNGEE. This CDR3 is built from 14 residues. J lost 8 bases, V lost 3 bases, and 4 bases had no gene match.